This TCR beta chain originates from a study of early T cells in non-severe SARS-CoV-2 infection. Study-wide context: Sequenced bulk RNA came from whole blood that was unsorted, and chains were unpaired.

Study-level results: VDJdb-based matching was biased toward anti-spike CD8 responses and missed private and CD4 specificities.

The CDR3 extends over 13 amino acids. Looked up from germline, CDR1 is DFQATT and CDR2 is SNEGSKA (reference sequence). V was clipped by 6 bases and J by 4 bases, with 15 bases between them. This clonotype was counted only a few times. Its specificity is not known. Individual cDNA molecules each received unique molecular identifiers attached to them. TCRdb called the 5' RACE reads again in MiXCR, with one record for every CDR3 protein. The data hold some 58,000 distinct CDR3 sequences, with approximately 11% observed a single time. The chain joins TRBV20-1 to TRBJ1-1, with a tentative D call TRBD1 (5 bases). This TCR derives from an adult who was a healthcare worker with PCR-confirmed SARS-CoV-2 infection or an uninfected control (not recorded which). Sequences were derived from whole blood, sampled at baseline. The CDR3 DNA follows: TGCAGTGCCCTGGGGGGAATGAGCACTGAAGCTTTCTTT. Residues: CSALGGMSTEAFF.